A single sample gave rise to the 21 T cell receptor beta chains below, sequenced in a study of blood T cell repertoires in COVID-19. TCRdb keeps only in-frame clones here, not all; method: immunoSEQ multiplex PCR. Of 390,000 or so clones detected, 86% appear once; the ten largest clones hold more than 1.4%. The sequenced material came from peripheral blood. The receptors derive from a woman in her twenties or thirties with active or convalescent COVID-19.

The rearrangement joins TRBV5-5 to TRBJ2-3; 10 nucleotides line up with TRBD2. Germline-derived CDR1 and CDR2 are SGHKS and YYEKEE (reference sequence). The CDR3 is 18 amino acids. The V and J ends lost 0 bases and 4 bases, in that order; junction bases with no gene match: 11. CDR3 amino acids: CASSLDALAGVVSDTQYF. CDR3 bases: TGTGCCAGCAGCTTGGACGCTCTAGCGGGAGTTGTTTCAGATACGCAGTATTTT.

V and J are TRBV5-1 and TRBJ2-3, with D perhaps TRBD1 (6 bases). V was pared by 2 bases and J by 0 bases, with 16 bases between. The germline CDR1 and CDR2 sequences are SGHRS and YFSETQ. The CDR3 runs 17 residues. CDR3 coding DNA: TGCGCCAGCAGCTTAAACGCCGGGACAATAAGCACAGATACGCAGTATTTT. It is translated as CASSLNAGTISTDTQYF.

Comment on this clone: This specimen includes other DNA sequences encoding the same CDR3. The chain couples TRBV6-5 to TRBJ1-1, with D tentatively TRBD1 (5 bases). This CDR3 has 13 residues. The V end was cut by 11 bases, the J end by 0 bases, with 13 bases between. Germline V gene sequence: CDR1 MNHEY, CDR2 SVGAGI. CDR3 loop: CASQGLLNTEAFF. In DNA form, the CDR3 reads TGTGCCTCTCAGGGACTACTGAACACTGAAGCTTTCTTT.

The CDR3 loop is CASSQDGWATDTQYF. Here the CDR3 DNA reads TGCGCCAGCAGCCAAGATGGTTGGGCGACAGATACGCAGTATTTT. The chain uses TRBV4-1 and TRBJ2-3, with D unresolved. The germline V and J ends were trimmed by 0 bases and 3 bases, with 10 bases remaining between them. The CDR3 consists of 15 residues. CDR1 and CDR2 from the germline V gene are MGHRA and YSYEKL.

CDR3 DNA: TGTGCCTGGAGTCCCCAGGGGAGCACTGAAGCTTTCTTT. Protein: CAWSPQGSTEAFF. The chain has TRBV30 and TRBJ1-1; possibly TRBD1 for D (6 bases). Germline CDR1 is GTSNPN and CDR2 is SVGIG (reference sequence). The CDR3 has 13 residues. V was shortened by 2 bases and J by 4 bases, with 11 bases between the two germline ends.

The chain employs TRBV24-1 and TRBJ2-2; perhaps TRBD2 as D (7 bases). The CDR3 is 14 residues long. V was pared by 7 bases and J by 3 bases, with 11 bases between. The germline V gene has CDR1 KGHDR and CDR2 SFDVKD. CDR3 nucleotides: TGTGCCACCAGGGGGGCGGGGGACACCGGGGAGCTGTTTTTT. Translated: CATRGAGDTGELFF.

V usage is TRBV20-1 and J usage is TRBJ2-2; the D is unclear. The V and J ends lost 3 bases and 2 bases respectively, with 10 bases between them. This CDR3 is 14 amino acids long. Per germline, CDR1 DFQATT and CDR2 SNEGSKA (reference sequence). The CDR3: CSASFADNTGELFF. Written as DNA, the CDR3 is TGCAGTGCTAGTTTCGCAGATAACACCGGGGAGCTGTTTTTT.

The chain couples TRBV10-2 to TRBJ1-2; possible D gene TRBD1, 6 bases. CDR3 length: 15 amino acids. Germline-derived CDR1 and CDR2 are WSHSY and SAAADI. V was trimmed by 5 bases and J by 5 bases, leaving 18 bases between them. The CDR3 DNA reads as TGCGCCAGCAGTAATACATCGGGACAAATATATGGCTACACCTTC. This translates into CASSNTSGQIYGYTF.

This rearrangement joins TRBV10-2 to TRBJ2-5, with a possible D match to TRBD2 (6 bases). V was shortened by 1 base and J by 4 bases, with 19 bases between the two germline ends. The germline V gene encodes CDR1 WSHSY and CDR2 SAAADI. The length of the CDR3 is 17 residues. This CDR3 is CASSEWLGDSTTETQYF. For the CDR3, the DNA is TGCGCCAGCAGTGAGTGGCTAGGGGACTCCACCACAGAGACCCAGTACTTC.

The chain's CDR3 is CASSLTETADTQYF. In nucleotides, the CDR3 is TGTGCCAGCAGCTTAACGGAGACGGCAGATACGCAGTATTTT. The J gene is TRBJ2-3, the V gene TRBV7-7; no clear D. CDR3 length equals 14 residues. Germline CDR1 reads SSHAT; CDR2 reads FNYEAQ (reference sequence). V was clipped by 2 bases and J by 4 bases, with 10 bases between them.

CDR3 sequence reads: CASSQGGTSGGSIYEQYF. CDR3 bases: TGTGCCAGCAGCCAAGGTGGGACTAGCGGGGGATCTATCTACGAGCAGTACTTC. The chain combines TRBV4-2 with TRBJ2-7; TRBD2 matches at 14 bases. Trimming took 1 base from V and 3 from J; bases not matched to a gene: 8. Germline V gene sequence: CDR1 LGHNA, CDR2 YNFKEQ. The CDR3 is made up of 18 amino acids.

The chain carries TRBV2 and TRBJ1-2, with TRBD1 as a possible D gene (5 bases). This CDR3 contains 16 residues. CDR1 and CDR2 from the germline V gene are SNHLY and FYNNEI. Trimming took off 4 bases at V and 5 bases at J, with 20 bases between the two ends. CDR3 sequence: CASSVVGPVNGYGYTF. DNA of the CDR3: TGTGCCAGCAGTGTTGTGGGGCCAGTTAACGGATATGGCTACACCTTC.

This clone occurred once. This chain joins TRBV27 and TRBJ1-2, with D tentatively TRBD1 (5 bases). The germline CDR1 and CDR2 sequences are MNHEY and SMNVEV (reference sequence). The CDR3 runs 13 residues. V dropped 2 bases and J dropped 3 bases, with 7 bases sitting between them. The CDR3 sequence: CASSLQGYYGYTF. CDR3 nucleotide sequence: TGTGCCAGCAGTTTACAGGGATACTATGGCTACACCTTC.

The chain is built from TRBV7-6 and TRBJ2-1; 9 nucleotides align to TRBD1. Germline CDR1 SGHVS, CDR2 FNYEAQ. Trimming cost V 4 bases and J 0 bases; bases outside gene matches: 1. The CDR3 consists of 15 residues. CDR3 sequence reads: CASSSGQGSYNEQFF. Here the CDR3 DNA reads TGTGCCAGCAGCTCGGGACAGGGCTCCTACAATGAGCAGTTCTTC.

The chain has TRBV7-6 and TRBJ2-3; 8 bases map to TRBD2. Germline V gene lookup returns CDR1 SGHVS and CDR2 FNYEAQ. J gave up 0 bases and V 3 bases, and 11 bases lay outside the gene matches. The CDR3 spans 18 residues. CDR3 nucleotides: TGTGCCAGCAGCTTCCTCCCGGGAGGGTCAACTAGCACAGATACGCAGTATTTT. Protein product: CASSFLPGGSTSTDTQYF.

This sequence joins TRBV19 and TRBJ1-5, with 8 bases lining up with TRBD1. This CDR3 contains 13 residues. In germline, CDR1 is LNHDA, CDR2 SQIVND (reference sequence). The V gene end was trimmed by 8 bases and the J gene end by 4 bases; junction bases not matched to a gene: 4. The CDR3 region is CASWGQENQPQHF. Here the CDR3 DNA reads TGTGCCAGTTGGGGACAGGAAAATCAGCCCCAGCATTTT. Full variable domain (missing parts from reference TRBV19 and TRBJ1-5): DGGITQSPKYLFRKEGQNVTLSCEQNLNHDAMYWYRQDPGQGLRLIYYSQIVNDFQKGDIAEGYSVSREKKESFPLTVTSAQKNPTAFYLCASWGQENQPQHFGDGTRLSIL.

V is TRBV4-1 and J is TRBJ2-2; maybe TRBD1 (6 bases). Germline V lookup: CDR1 MGHRA, CDR2 YSYEKL. Trimming stripped 4 bases from V and 1 base from J, with 10 bases between. CDR3 length: 15 amino acids. The CDR3 DNA is TGCGCCAGCAGCCCGCAGGGGTTGAACACCGGGGAGCTGTTTTTT. This gives the protein CASSPQGLNTGELFF.

This chain joins TRBV30 and TRBJ1-1; D is unresolved. Per the germline V gene, CDR1 is GTSNPN and CDR2 is SVGIG (reference sequence). V was pared by 5 bases and J by 0 bases, with 10 bases between. The CDR3 is 13 amino acids. The CDR3 nucleotides are TGTGCCTGGCGAGTTTATATGAACACTGAAGCTTTCTTT. This gives the protein CAWRVYMNTEAFF.

The chain employs TRBV3-1 (or the pseudogene TRBV3-2) and TRBJ2-7; TRBD2 matches 7 bases. Germline V lookup: CDR1 LGHDT, CDR2 YNNKEL (reference sequence). V lost 1 base to trimming and J lost 3 bases; unmatched junction nucleotides: 3. The CDR3 is 14 amino acids. CDR3 protein: CASSQAASGYEQYF. The CDR3 DNA sequence: TGTGCCAGCAGCCAAGCTGCTAGCGGCTACGAGCAGTACTTC.

The CDR3 here is CASSSREAEKLFF. CDR3 bases: TGTGCCAGCTCGAGCAGGGAGGCTGAAAAACTGTTTTTT. The chain combines TRBV7-8 with TRBJ1-4; a possible D gene is TRBD1 (5 bases). CDR3 length: 13 amino acids. CDR1 SGHVS and CDR2 FQNEAQ come from the germline V gene. V was cut by 8 bases and J by 7 bases, with 14 bases left in between.

The genes are TRBV9 and TRBJ1-1, with TRBD1 matching over 9 bases. Germline V gene data show CDR1 as SGDLS and CDR2 as YYNGEE. CDR3 size: 17 residues. Trimming took 5 bases from V and 1 from J; bases not matched to a gene: 12. CDR3 coding DNA: TGTGCCAGCAGAGGGTATACAGGGGGCTCTCCGAACACTGAAGCTTTCTTT. As protein: CASRGYTGGSPNTEAFF.